The rows below give T cell receptor beta chains drawn from one sample of a study of multiple sclerosis patients with progressive multifocal leukoencephalopathy. Assay: immunoSEQ multiplex PCR; the TCRdb copy retains only in-frame clones and omits some. The sample has fewer than 35,000 clones, around nine tenths seen once. Sequenced material: PBMCs. The receptors shown here come from a human donor with multiple sclerosis. Each CDR3 is given with its conserved first and last residue. A D gene is named only where the DNA matches it firmly. Clone size is given for some rows only: seen once, a few or many times, or a class if the clone is expanded.

size,J,V,D,CDR3,DNA
NA,TRBJ2-7,TRBV5-1,NA,CASRRDSKNEQYF,TGCGCCAGCAGGCGGGACAGTAAGAACGAGCAGTACTTC
NA,TRBJ2-7,TRBV5-1,TRBD2,CASTHSTSGPYEQYF,TGCGCCAGCACACACTCAACTAGCGGACCCTACGAGCAGTACTTC
NA,TRBJ2-7,TRBV11-2,TRBD1,CASSPTGSTTYEQYF,TGTGCCAGCAGCCCGACAGGGTCTACGACCTACGAGCAGTACTTC
NA,TRBJ1-2,TRBV10-3,NA,CAISLPPPGRGASNYGYTF,TGTGCCATCAGTCTCCCTCCCCCGGGACGGGGGGCCTCTAACTATGGCTACACCTTC
NA,TRBJ2-6,TRBV12-5,TRBD1,CASKTGTANFSGANVLTF,TGTGCTAGTAAAACCGGGACAGCAAATTTCTCTGGGGCCAACGTCCTGACTTTC
once,TRBJ2-7,TRBV10-3,NA,CAISDLRRTHYEQYF,TGTGCCATCAGTGACTTGAGGAGGACCCACTACGAGCAGTACTTC
NA,TRBJ2-1,TRBV11-2,TRBD2,CASSLSLAGVDEQFF,TGTGCCAGCAGCTTATCTCTAGCGGGAGTGGATGAGCAGTTCTTC
once,TRBJ1-2,TRBV19,NA,CASTRVGVGYTF,TGTGCCAGTACGAGGGTGGGCGTCGGCTACACCTTC
few,TRBJ2-6,TRBV6-4,NA,CASSATGEGSGANVLTF,TGTGCCAGCAGTGCGACAGGGGAGGGCTCTGGGGCCAACGTCCTGACTTTC
NA,TRBJ2-6,TRBV5-4,NA,CASSLAGVTGANVLTF,TGTGCCAGCAGCTTGGCGGGAGTTACTGGGGCCAACGTCCTGACTTTC
NA,TRBJ2-7,TRBV5-1,TRBD1,CASSPESGQVYEQYF,TGCGCCAGCAGCCCCGAGTCGGGACAGGTCTACGAGCAGTACTTC
NA,TRBJ1-2,TRBV2,NA,CASSETGDYGYTF,TGTGCCAGCAGTGAGACGGGAGACTATGGCTACACCTTC
NA,TRBJ2-5,TRBV5-4,NA,CASSRAGQETQYF,TGTGCCAGCAGCCGGGCCGGCCAAGAGACCCAGTACTTC
NA,TRBJ1-1,TRBV6-6,NA,CASSYSMRGNTEAFF,TGTGCCAGCAGTTACTCGATGAGGGGGAACACTGAAGCTTTCTTT
NA,TRBJ2-3,TRBV9,TRBD2,CASSTGLAGASDTQYF,TGTGCCAGCAGCACGGGACTAGCGGGAGCATCAGATACGCAGTATTTT
NA,TRBJ2-7,TRBV5-1,NA,CASSLTTGVYEQYF,TGCGCCAGCAGCTTAACTACGGGGGTCTACGAGCAGTACTTC
NA,TRBJ2-7,TRBV7-6,TRBD2,CASTPLAGGEYEQYF,TGTGCCAGCACTCCGTTAGCGGGAGGCGAATACGAGCAGTACTTC
NA,TRBJ2-7,TRBV5-6,TRBD1,CASSPDRAPTSSYEQYF,TGTGCCAGCAGCCCGGACAGGGCCCCTACGAGCTCCTACGAGCAGTACTTC
NA,TRBJ1-3,TRBV7-2,NA,CASSLTLTSLSGNTIYF,TGTGCCAGCAGCTTAACCCTGACTTCTCTCTCTGGAAACACCATATATTTT
NA,TRBJ2-1,TRBV10-1,TRBD2,CASPPVGGSDNEQFF,TGCGCCAGCCCCCCAGTAGGCGGGAGTGACAATGAGCAGTTCTTC
NA,TRBJ1-4,TRBV20-1,NA,CSADFNEKLFF,TGCAGTGCTGACTTTAATGAAAAACTGTTTTTT
NA,TRBJ2-3,TRBV7-2,NA,CASSLGEGETDTQYF,TGTGCCAGCAGCTTAGGGGAAGGGGAAACAGATACGCAGTATTTT
NA,TRBJ2-7,TRBV11-2,NA,CASSSRGGRASYEQYF,TGTGCCAGCAGCTCGCGAGGGGGGCGAGCCTCCTACGAGCAGTACTTC
few,TRBJ2-5,TRBV10-1,NA,CASSVLETQYF,TGCGCCAGCAGTGTATTGGAGACCCAGTACTTC
NA,TRBJ2-3,TRBV28,NA,CASSRSGVTDTQYF,TGTGCCAGCAGCCGTAGCGGAGTCACAGATACGCAGTATTTT
once,TRBJ1-3,TRBV14,NA,CASSQLTDGNTIYF,TGTGCCAGCAGCCAACTTACAGACGGAAACACCATATATTTT
few,TRBJ2-3,TRBV6-5,NA,CASSPRETDTQYF,TGTGCCAGCAGTCCCCGGGAGACAGATACGCAGTATTTT
NA,TRBJ1-6,TRBV5-6,TRBD1,CASSLTGGNSPLHF,TGTGCCAGCAGCTTGACAGGGGGCAATTCACCCCTCCACTTT
few,TRBJ2-3,TRBV27,TRBD2,CASSLIPLAGSTDTQYF,TGTGCCAGCAGTTTAATCCCCCTAGCGGGGAGCACAGATACGCAGTATTTT
NA,TRBJ1-4,TRBV30,NA,CAWSVWDRTNEKLFF,TGTGCCTGGAGTGTCTGGGACCGCACTAATGAAAAACTGTTTTTT
large,TRBJ2-2,TRBV6-4,TRBD2,CASSDSTSGTGELFF,TGTGCCAGCAGTGACTCGACTAGCGGGACCGGGGAGCTGTTTTTT
once,TRBJ2-7,TRBV7-2,NA,CASSLVRASPYEQYF,TGTGCCAGCAGCTTAGTACGGGCTAGCCCTTACGAGCAGTACTTC
NA,TRBJ1-2,TRBV11-2,NA,CASSLVLGGDGYTF,TGTGCCAGCAGCTTAGTCTTGGGAGGGGATGGCTACACCTTC
NA,TRBJ2-3,TRBV11-3,TRBD1,CASSLGTGATDTQYF,TGTGCCAGCAGCTTAGGGACAGGGGCCACAGATACGCAGTATTTT
NA,TRBJ1-3,TRBV2,TRBD1,CASETGDSGNTIYF,TGTGCCAGTGAAACAGGGGACTCTGGAAACACCATATATTTT
NA,TRBJ1-1,TRBV5-1,NA,CASSLEVPQGNTEAFF,TGCGCCAGCAGCTTGGAGGTACCTCAGGGGAACACTGAAGCTTTCTTT
NA,TRBJ2-1,TRBV4-3,NA,CASSQDMIQHNEQFF,TGCGCCAGCAGCCAAGATATGATCCAGCACAATGAGCAGTTCTTC
NA,TRBJ2-1,TRBV5-4,NA,CASSGKADNEQFF,TGTGCCAGCAGCGGGAAAGCGGACAATGAGCAGTTCTTC
NA,TRBJ1-2,TRBV5-8,NA,CASSPGSRDGYTF,TGTGCCAGCAGCCCAGGCTCTAGGGATGGCTACACCTTC
NA,TRBJ1-1,TRBV7-2,NA,CASSLVGSLNTEAFF,TGTGCCAGCAGCTTAGTCGGCAGCCTGAACACTGAAGCTTTCTTT